This T cell receptor beta chain comes out of a study of shared clonotypes between healthy human individuals. The V gene's germline CDR1 is SGHRS and CDR2 YFSETQ. The V segment lost 6 bases and the J segment 4 bases; nucleotides outside the gene matches: 4. This CDR3 has 12 amino acids. About this clone itself: Its specificity is unknown.

Researchers divided each subset's genomic DNA evenly across several immunoSEQ plates. Method: immunoSEQ multiplex PCR; TCRdb's copy keeps in-frame clones and lacks some. The sample has about a million clones, roughly 80% seen once. General study results and limits: As a rule, naive subsets had a larger estimated richness than memory subsets.

This chain uses TRBV5-1 with TRBJ2-7; 7 bases align to TRBD1. The source material was memory CD4+ T cells from PBMCs. The subset is: CD45RA-negative fraction. The TCR originated in a man between 18 and 29 years old in good health. Some clones in this sample may be carry-over from other donors' samples. The CDR3 DNA follows: TGCGCCAGCAACGGCAGGGGGTACGAGCAGTACTTC. It specifies CASNGRGYEQYF.